This T cell receptor (beta chain) was recovered during a study of T cell repertoires in cytomegalovirus infection. The wider study: A matching HLA type, together with CMV infection, was signaled by public TCR beta signatures. Overall study findings and caveats: Identification of carriers of CMV plus the relevant HLA was achieved through cumulative public TCR beta family frequency. CMV-specific TCR beta clonotypes restricted by HLA-C dominated the ex vivo response.

The CDR3 is 16 amino acids. Germline V gives CDR1 SGHRS, CDR2 YFSETQ. Trimming pared 2 bases from V and 2 bases from J, leaving 14 bases between. TCRdb reprocessed the reads with MiXCR, giving one entry per CDR3 protein. The data hold some 680,000 distinct CDR3 sequences, with 35% observed a single time. About this clonotype itself: The antigen remains undetermined.

Sequenced material: PBMCs. The chain employs TRBV5-1 and TRBJ2-1, with D possibly being TRBD1 (6 bases). The TCR originated in a human donor in good health (CMV status not recorded). Some clones in this sample may be carry-over from other donors' samples. The CDR3: CASSLGLGGPYNEQFF. CDR3 DNA: TGCGCCAGCAGCTTAGGTTTAGGGGGTCCCTACAATGAGCAGTTCTTC.